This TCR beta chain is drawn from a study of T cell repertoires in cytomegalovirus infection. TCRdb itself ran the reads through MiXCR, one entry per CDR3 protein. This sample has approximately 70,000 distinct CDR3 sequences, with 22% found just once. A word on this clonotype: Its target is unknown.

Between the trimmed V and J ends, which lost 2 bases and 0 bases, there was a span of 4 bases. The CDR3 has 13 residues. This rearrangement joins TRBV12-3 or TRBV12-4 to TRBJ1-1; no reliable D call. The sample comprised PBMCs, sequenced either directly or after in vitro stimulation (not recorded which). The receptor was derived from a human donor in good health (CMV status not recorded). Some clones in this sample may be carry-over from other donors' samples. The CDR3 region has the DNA TGTGCCAGCAGTTTACGTTTGAACACTGAAGCTTTCTTT. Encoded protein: CASSLRLNTEAFF.